This T cell receptor beta chain was identified during a study of siplizumab effects on memory and regulatory T cells. As to this clone: Its antigen is undetermined.

Findings of the study overall: The naive T cell population seemed more diverse than memory cells and seemed a major contributor to the alloresponse. Suppressive capability of dividing Tregs from siplizumab cultures went unverified. Researchers could map only a minor fraction of alloreactive clones to unstimulated subsets.

Sequencing was performed with immunoSEQ multiplex PCR; in TCRdb, only in-frame clones are kept and a portion is missing. The sample records tens of thousands of clones, approximately 94% being singletons. V was pared by 2 bases and J by 4 bases, with 8 bases of the junction left unmatched. The CDR3 totals 15 residues. Germline assignment: CDR1 SGHNT and CDR2 YYREEE (reference sequence). The sample comprised CD8+ T cells sorted from blood. This clonotype originated in a human donor in good health. The chain joins TRBV5-4 to TRBJ1-1; 7 bases fit TRBD1. In nucleotides, the CDR3 is TGTGCCAGCAGCTTTAAGCCAGGGGGTGGCACTGAAGCTTTCTTT. This codes for CASSFKPGGGTEAFF.